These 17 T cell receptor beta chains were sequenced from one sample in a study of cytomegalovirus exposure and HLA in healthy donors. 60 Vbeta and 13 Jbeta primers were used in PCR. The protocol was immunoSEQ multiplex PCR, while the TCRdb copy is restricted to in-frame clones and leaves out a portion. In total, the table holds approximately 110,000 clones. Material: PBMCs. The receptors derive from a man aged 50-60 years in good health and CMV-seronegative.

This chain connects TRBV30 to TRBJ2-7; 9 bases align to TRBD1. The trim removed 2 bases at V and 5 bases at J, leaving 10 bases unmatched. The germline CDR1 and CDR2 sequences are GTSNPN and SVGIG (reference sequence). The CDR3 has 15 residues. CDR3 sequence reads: CAWSLGQGRKNEQYF. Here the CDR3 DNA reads TGTGCCTGGAGTCTAGGACAGGGGAGAAAAAACGAGCAGTACTTC. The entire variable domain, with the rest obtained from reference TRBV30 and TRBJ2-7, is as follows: SQTIHQWPATLVQPVGSPLSLECTVEGTSNPNLYWYRQAAGRGLQLLFYSVGIGQISSEVPQNLSASRPQDRQFILSSKKLLLSDSGFYLCAWSLGQGRKNEQYFGPGTRLTVT.

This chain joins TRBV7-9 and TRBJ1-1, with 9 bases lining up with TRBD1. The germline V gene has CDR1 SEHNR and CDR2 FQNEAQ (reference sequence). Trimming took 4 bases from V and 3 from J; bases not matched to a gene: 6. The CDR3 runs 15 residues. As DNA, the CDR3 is TGTGCCAGCAGCTCGGAACAGGGGGCCTACACTGAAGCTTTCTTT. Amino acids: CASSSEQGAYTEAFF.

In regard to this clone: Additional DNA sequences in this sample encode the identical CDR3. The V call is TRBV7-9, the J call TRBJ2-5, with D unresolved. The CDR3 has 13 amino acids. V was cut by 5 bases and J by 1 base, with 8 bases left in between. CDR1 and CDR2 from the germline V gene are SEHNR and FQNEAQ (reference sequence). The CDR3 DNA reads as TGTGCCAGCAGCCCTGGGCTCCAAGAGACCCAGTACTTC. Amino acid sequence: CASSPGLQETQYF.

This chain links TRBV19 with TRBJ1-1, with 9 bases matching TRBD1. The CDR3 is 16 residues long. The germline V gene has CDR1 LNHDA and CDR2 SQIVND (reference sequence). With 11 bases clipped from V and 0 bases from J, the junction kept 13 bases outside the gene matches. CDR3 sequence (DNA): TGTGCCTCGCGGGACAGGGAGTTAGTGTTGAACACTGAAGCTTTCTTT. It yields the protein CASRDRELVLNTEAFF.

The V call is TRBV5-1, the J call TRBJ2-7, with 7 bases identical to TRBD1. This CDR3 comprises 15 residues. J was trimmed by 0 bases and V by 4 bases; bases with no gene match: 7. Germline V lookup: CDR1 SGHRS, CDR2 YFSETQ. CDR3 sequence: CASSGGQVLSYEQYF. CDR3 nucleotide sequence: TGCGCCAGCAGCGGTGGACAGGTCCTCTCCTACGAGCAGTACTTC.

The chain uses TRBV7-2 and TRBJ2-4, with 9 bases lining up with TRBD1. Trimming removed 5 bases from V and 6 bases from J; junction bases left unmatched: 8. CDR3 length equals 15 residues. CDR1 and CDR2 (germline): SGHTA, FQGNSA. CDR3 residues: CASSPQTGGGNIQYF. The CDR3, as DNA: TGTGCCAGCAGCCCACAGACAGGGGGAGGAAACATTCAGTACTTC.

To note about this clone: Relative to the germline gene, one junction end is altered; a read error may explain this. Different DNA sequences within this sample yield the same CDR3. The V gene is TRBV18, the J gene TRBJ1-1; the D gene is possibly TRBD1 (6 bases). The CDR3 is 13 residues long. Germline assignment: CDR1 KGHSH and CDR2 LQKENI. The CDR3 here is CASSPSRDTEAFF. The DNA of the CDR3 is TGTGCCAGCTCACCTTCCAGGGACACTGAAGCTTTCTTC. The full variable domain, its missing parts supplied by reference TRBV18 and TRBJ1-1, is NAGVMQNPRHLVRRRGQEARLRCSPMKGHSHVYWYRQLPEEGLKFMVYLQKENIIDESGMPKERFSAEFPKEGPSILRIQQVVRGDSAAYFCASSPSRDTEAFFGQGTRLTVV.

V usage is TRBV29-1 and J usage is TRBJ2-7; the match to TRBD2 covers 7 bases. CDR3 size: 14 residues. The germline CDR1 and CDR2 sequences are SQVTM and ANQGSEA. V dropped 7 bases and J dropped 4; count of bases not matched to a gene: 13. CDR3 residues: CSAVLGGTTYEQYF. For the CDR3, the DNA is TGCAGCGCCGTTTTGGGCGGGACTACTTACGAGCAGTACTTC.

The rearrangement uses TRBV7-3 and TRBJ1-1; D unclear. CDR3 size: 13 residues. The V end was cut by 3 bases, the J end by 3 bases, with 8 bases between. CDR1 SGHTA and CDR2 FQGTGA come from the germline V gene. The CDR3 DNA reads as TGTGCCAGCAGCTTGGATCGGGACACTGAAGCTTTCTTT. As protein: CASSLDRDTEAFF.

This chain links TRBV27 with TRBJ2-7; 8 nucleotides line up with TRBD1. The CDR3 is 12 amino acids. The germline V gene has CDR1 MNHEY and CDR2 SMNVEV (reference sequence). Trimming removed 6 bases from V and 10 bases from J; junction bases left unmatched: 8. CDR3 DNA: TGTGCCAGCAGCATACGCGGACAGGGACAGTACTTC. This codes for CASSIRGQGQYF.

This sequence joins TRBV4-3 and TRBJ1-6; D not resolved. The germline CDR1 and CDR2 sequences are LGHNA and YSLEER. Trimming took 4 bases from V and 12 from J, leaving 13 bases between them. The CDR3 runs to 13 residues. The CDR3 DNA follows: TGCGCCAGCAGCCCAAGTAGGGAGTTACCCCTCCACTTT. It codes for CASSPSRELPLHF.

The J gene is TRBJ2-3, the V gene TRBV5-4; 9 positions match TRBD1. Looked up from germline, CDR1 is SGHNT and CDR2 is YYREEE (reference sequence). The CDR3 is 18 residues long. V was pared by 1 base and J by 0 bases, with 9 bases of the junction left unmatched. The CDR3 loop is CASSLTGTGTSSTDTQYF. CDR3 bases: TGTGCCAGCAGCTTGACTGGGACAGGGACATCTAGCACAGATACGCAGTATTTT.

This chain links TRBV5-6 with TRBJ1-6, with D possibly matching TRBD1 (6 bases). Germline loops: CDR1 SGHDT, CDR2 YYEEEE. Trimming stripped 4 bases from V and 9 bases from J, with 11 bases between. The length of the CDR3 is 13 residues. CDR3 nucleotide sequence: TGTGCCAGCAGCGCGGACAGACCTTCACCCCTCCACTTT. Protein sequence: CASSADRPSPLHF.

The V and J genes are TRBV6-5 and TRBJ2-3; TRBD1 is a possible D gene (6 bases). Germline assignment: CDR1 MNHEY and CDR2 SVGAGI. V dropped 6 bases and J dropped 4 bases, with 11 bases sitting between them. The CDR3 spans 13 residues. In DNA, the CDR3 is TGTGCCAGCAGGGACAGCGAGGCAGATACGCAGTATTTT. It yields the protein CASRDSEADTQYF.

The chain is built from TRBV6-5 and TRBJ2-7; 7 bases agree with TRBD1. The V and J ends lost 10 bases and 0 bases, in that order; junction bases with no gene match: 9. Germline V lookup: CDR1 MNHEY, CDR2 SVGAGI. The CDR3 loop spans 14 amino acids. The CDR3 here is CATLDRAFSYEQYF. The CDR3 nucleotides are TGTGCCACCCTTGACAGGGCCTTCTCCTACGAGCAGTACTTC.

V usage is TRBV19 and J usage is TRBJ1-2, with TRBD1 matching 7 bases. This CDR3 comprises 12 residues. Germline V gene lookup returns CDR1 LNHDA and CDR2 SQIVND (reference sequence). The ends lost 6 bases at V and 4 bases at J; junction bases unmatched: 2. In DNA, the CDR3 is TGTGCCAGTAGCTGGACAGGCTATGGCTACACCTTC. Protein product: CASSWTGYGYTF.

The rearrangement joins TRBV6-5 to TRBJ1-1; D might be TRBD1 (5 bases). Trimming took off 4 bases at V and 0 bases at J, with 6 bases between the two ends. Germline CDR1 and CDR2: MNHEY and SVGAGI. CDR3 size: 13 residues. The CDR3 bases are TGTGCCAGCAGTTTGACAGTGAACACTGAAGCTTTCTTT. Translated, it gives CASSLTVNTEAFF.